These 18 T cell receptor beta chains originate from one sample sequenced in a study of vaccination effects on CD4 cells after COVID-19. Clones were sequenced by immunoSEQ multiplex PCR, and TCRdb holds only the in-frame ones, with some missing. The repertoire consists of 20,000 to 30,000 clones, with roughly 70% occurring once and the leading ten covering about 9.3%. These receptors' targets are unknown. Prior to sequencing, the ViraFEST assay stimulated PBMC with viral peptide pools, which expanded the antigen-specific CD4+ T cells. Upon completion of roughly ten days in culture, CD4+ T cells were isolated. People in the vaccine group had not been infected with SARS-CoV-2 before, and their nucleocapsid antibodies were negative. This specimen was CD4+ T cells from PBMCs cultured with HCoV-NL63 spike peptides, taken before COVID-19 vaccination. These receptors came from a human donor who received a COVID-19 vaccine.

The DNA for the CDR3 is TGTGCCAGCAGCTTGGGACAGGAGTATGGCTACACCTTC. This encodes CASSLGQEYGYTF. This chain joins TRBV7-9 and TRBJ1-2, with 8 positions matching TRBD1. V was pared by 3 bases and J by 5 bases, with 2 bases of the junction left unmatched. The CDR3 contains 13 residues. Per the germline V gene, CDR1 is SEHNR and CDR2 is FQNEAQ (reference sequence).

This chain uses TRBV27 with TRBJ2-3; D remains ambiguous. The CDR3 extends over 13 amino acids. V was cut by 3 bases and J by 2 bases, with 6 bases left in between. Germline values: CDR1 MNHEY, CDR2 SMNVEV (reference sequence). CDR3 nucleotide sequence: TGTGCCAGCAGTTTCTGGAACACAGATACGCAGTATTTT. It translates to CASSFWNTDTQYF.

J is TRBJ1-2 and V is TRBV3-1 (or the pseudogene TRBV3-2); weak D call: TRBD1 (5 bases). V was shortened by 10 bases and J by 4 bases, with 19 bases between the two germline ends. Per the germline V gene, CDR1 is LGHDT and CDR2 is YNNKEL (reference sequence). The CDR3 extends over 14 amino acids. The CDR3 loop reads CATSTRQIAYGYTF. The DNA of the CDR3 is TGTGCCACTTCTACGCGACAGATCGCCTATGGCTACACCTTC.

The genes are TRBV5-6 and TRBJ2-7; D is perhaps TRBD1 (5 bases). Germline CDR1 SGHDT, CDR2 YYEEEE. V was pared by 1 base and J by 3 bases, with 8 bases between. The CDR3 extends over 13 amino acids. DNA of the CDR3: TGTGCCAGCAGCTTGTACAGGAGCTACGAGCAGTACTTC. Residues: CASSLYRSYEQYF.

The rearrangement joins TRBV5-1 to TRBJ2-3, with TRBD2 identical over 8 bases. The V gene end was trimmed by 4 bases and the J gene end by 2 bases; junction bases not matched to a gene: 6. The CDR3 runs to 15 residues. Germline-derived CDR1 and CDR2 are SGHRS and YFSETQ. The CDR3 protein is CASSLSGGVTDTQYF. As DNA, the CDR3 is TGCGCCAGCAGCCTCTCCGGGGGGGTCACAGATACGCAGTATTTT.

This clone was observed a handful of times. V gene TRBV19 combines with J gene TRBJ1-6; D remains ambiguous. Trimming cost V 4 bases and J 0 bases, with 16 bases left between them. The CDR3 has 18 amino acids. Germline loops: CDR1 LNHDA, CDR2 SQIVND (reference sequence). The CDR3, as DNA: TGTGCCAGTAGTACCCTCCCTGGGCAAAGCTCCTATAATTCACCCCTCCACTTT. This sequence encodes CASSTLPGQSSYNSPLHF.

The chain joins TRBV5-1 to TRBJ2-7; weak D call: TRBD1 (5 bases). The germline CDR1 and CDR2 sequences are SGHRS and YFSETQ. V was shortened by 4 bases and J by 3 bases, with 11 bases between the two germline ends. This CDR3 is 13 amino acids long. CDR3 sequence (DNA): TGCGCCAGCAGCCCACAGGACGGCTACGAGCAGTACTTC. This codes for CASSPQDGYEQYF.

The genes are TRBV6-5 and TRBJ1-2; D might be TRBD1 (5 bases). Germline V gene sequence: CDR1 MNHEY, CDR2 SVGAGI. The ends were cut back, 7 bases at V and 6 bases at J, with 18 bases in the middle. CDR3 size: 14 residues. In nucleotides, the CDR3 is TGTGCCAGCACCTCTGCGGGGCAGTTTGATGGCTACACCTTC. It is translated as CASTSAGQFDGYTF.

This clone was counted a few times. The J gene is TRBJ1-2, the V gene TRBV7-2; tentatively, D is TRBD1 (5 bases). Germline CDR1 and CDR2: SGHTA and FQGNSA. The CDR3 is made up of 17 amino acids. Trimming took 5 bases from V and 6 from J, leaving 25 bases between them. This CDR3 is CASSPAAGLRGLDGYTF. The CDR3 nucleotides are TGTGCCAGCAGCCCCGCAGCGGGACTTAGGGGTTTGGATGGCTACACCTTC.

Within the sample, this clone is medium-sized (0.01 to 0.1%). V is TRBV19 and J is TRBJ2-7; the match to TRBD2 covers 13 bases. The CDR3 consists of 18 residues. V trimming: 6 bases; J trimming: 7 bases; junction bases outside the gene matches: 18. The germline gives CDR1 LNHDA, CDR2 SQIVND (reference sequence). The CDR3 here is CASSRKSPGLAGTWEQYF. As DNA, the CDR3 is TGTGCCAGTAGCCGAAAGTCCCCGGGACTAGCGGGGACGTGGGAGCAGTACTTC.

The gene calls are TRBV20-1 and TRBJ1-2; TRBD1 is a possible D gene (6 bases). Germline lookup yields CDR1 DFQATT and CDR2 SNEGSKA (reference sequence). V lost 3 bases and J lost 6, with 14 bases in between. The CDR3 has 13 residues. CDR3 sequence reads: CSASGTPENGYTF. For the CDR3, the DNA is TGCAGTGCTAGTGGGACACCCGAGAATGGCTACACCTTC.

This chain joins TRBV25-1 and TRBJ2-5; 8 positions match TRBD2. CDR1 is MGHDK, CDR2 SYGVNS, per germline. The CDR3 is 16 amino acids. Unmatched junction bases numbered 14, after V lost 6 bases and J lost 5 bases. CDR3 coding DNA: TGTGCCAGCAGGGTGTCGGGAGGGGCGTCTCGGGAGACCCAGTACTTC. Translated, it gives CASRVSGGASRETQYF. The whole variable domain, remainder taken from reference TRBV25-1 and TRBJ2-5, is EADIYQTPRYLVIGTGKKITLECSQTMGHDKMYWYQQDPGMELHLIHYSYGVNSTEKGDLSSESTVSRIRTEHFPLTLESARPSHTSQYLCASRVSGGASRETQYFGPGTRLLVL.

The chain is built from TRBV5-1 and TRBJ2-1; D remains unclear. CDR1 is SGHRS and CDR2 is YFSETQ in the germline V gene. Trimming removed 5 bases at V and 10 bases at J, with 19 bases between. This CDR3 has 14 amino acids. The CDR3 spells CASSSVGRLDEQFF. Here the CDR3 DNA reads TGCGCCAGCAGTTCCGTGGGCAGGTTGGACGAGCAGTTCTTC.

This chain joins TRBV19 and TRBJ1-1, with a weak D call TRBD1 (6 bases). This CDR3 contains 14 residues. The V gene lost 7 bases and the J gene lost 0 bases, with 12 bases spanning the gap. Germline CDR1 LNHDA, CDR2 SQIVND (reference sequence). CDR3 nucleotide sequence: TGTGCCAGTACCACGGGGGGCGTGAACACTGAAGCTTTCTTT. It specifies CASTTGGVNTEAFF. The complete variable domain, with remaining parts taken from reference TRBV19 and TRBJ1-1, reads DGGITQSPKYLFRKEGQNVTLSCEQNLNHDAMYWYRQDPGQGLRLIYYSQIVNDFQKGDIAEGYSVSREKKESFPLTVTSAQKNPTAFYLCASTTGGVNTEAFFGQGTRLTVV.

The chain carries TRBV5-1 and TRBJ2-5; possibly TRBD2 for D (7 bases). This CDR3 is 15 amino acids long. The V end was cut by 3 bases, the J end by 4 bases, with 16 bases between. From germline, CDR1 is SGHRS and CDR2 YFSETQ. The CDR3 DNA reads as TGCGCCAGCAGCTCTGGGGGGGGCGGTGTAGAGACCCAGTACTTC. Its translation is CASSSGGGGVETQYF. Looking up the rest from reference TRBV5-1 and TRBJ2-5 gives the full variable domain: KAGVTQTPRYLIKTRGQQVTLSCSPISGHRSVSWYQQTPGQGLQFLFEYFSETQRNKGNFPGRFSGRQFSNSRSEMNVSTLELGDSALYLCASSSGGGGVETQYFGPGTRLLVL.

This sequence joins TRBV19 and TRBJ1-2; D gene unclear. This CDR3 region has 15 residues. V shed 3 bases and J shed 4 bases, with 15 bases lying between them. The germline V gene encodes CDR1 LNHDA and CDR2 SQIVND (reference sequence). CDR3 region: CASSIGPNPLYGYTF. As DNA, the CDR3 is TGTGCCAGTAGTATTGGACCAAACCCCCTCTATGGCTACACCTTC.

The chain has TRBV30 and TRBJ2-7; D is uncertain. The CDR3 sequence is 12 residues long. Germline V gives CDR1 GTSNPN, CDR2 SVGIG (reference sequence). V shed 3 bases and J shed 6 bases, with 12 bases lying between them. The CDR3, as DNA: TGTGCCTGGAGGGACGGTCCGATCGAGCAGTACTTC. Translated: CAWRDGPIEQYF. Full variable domain (outside the CDR3, taken from reference TRBV30 and TRBJ2-7): SQTIHQWPATLVQPVGSPLSLECTVEGTSNPNLYWYRQAAGRGLQLLFYSVGIGQISSEVPQNLSASRPQDRQFILSSKKLLLSDSGFYLCAWRDGPIEQYFGPGTRLTVT.

The V gene is TRBV18, the J gene TRBJ1-1; 7 positions agree with TRBD1. The CDR3 covers 14 residues. The germline gives CDR1 KGHSH, CDR2 LQKENI. V trimming: 2 bases; J trimming: 6 bases; junction bases outside the gene matches: 6. The CDR3 DNA sequence: TGTGCCAGCTCACCAGACAGGGAGGTCCCTGAAGCTTTCTTT. Its protein product is CASSPDREVPEAFF. Looking up the rest from reference TRBV18 and TRBJ1-1 gives the full variable domain: NAGVMQNPRHLVRRRGQEARLRCSPMKGHSHVYWYRQLPEEGLKFMVYLQKENIIDESGMPKERFSAEFPKEGPSILRIQQVVRGDSAAYFCASSPDREVPEAFFGQGTRLTVV.